Below, 12 T cell receptor beta chains from the same sample are listed, as sequenced in a study of blood T cell repertoires in COVID-19. This table comes from immunoSEQ multiplex PCR, and its TCRdb copy is limited to in-frame clones, with some not included. The sample yields about 240,000 clones, just under 85% seen once. Sequenced sample: peripheral blood. These receptors all stem from a woman older than 75 with acute or convalescent COVID-19.

This clone was observed once. The chain combines TRBV28 with TRBJ1-2; the D is unclear. CDR3 size: 13 residues. Trimming shortened V by 3 bases and J by 8 bases, and 13 bases separated the two germline ends. Germline V lookup: CDR1 MDHEN, CDR2 SYDVKM. The CDR3 DNA sequence: TGTGCCAGCAGTTTCGGAGATAAGTGGGGCTACACCTTC. Its protein product is CASSFGDKWGYTF.

This chain connects TRBV2 to TRBJ2-6; D gene ambiguous. The CDR3 totals 15 residues. Germline V gene data show CDR1 as SNHLY and CDR2 as FYNNEI. V shed 7 bases and J shed 0 bases, with 10 bases lying between them. CDR3 sequence reads: CASTPRYSGANVLTF. CDR3 DNA sequence: TGTGCCAGCACCCCGCGGTACTCTGGGGCCAACGTCCTGACTTTC.

The rearrangement links TRBV9 to TRBJ1-5, with D unresolved. Germline V gene data show CDR1 as SGDLS and CDR2 as YYNGEE. Trimming pared 0 bases from V and 5 bases from J, leaving 9 bases between. CDR3 length equals 14 residues. CDR3: CASSVEGGDQPQHF. The CDR3 bases are TGTGCCAGCAGCGTAGAGGGCGGGGATCAGCCCCAGCATTTT.

This chain uses TRBV11-2 with TRBJ2-1; TRBD1 matches at 9 bases. The germline V gene encodes CDR1 SGHAT and CDR2 FQNNGV. The CDR3 spans 15 residues. Trimming cost V 5 bases and J 2 bases; bases outside gene matches: 4. The CDR3 spells CASSQGQGTYNEQFF. CDR3 nucleotide sequence: TGTGCCAGCAGCCAAGGACAGGGGACCTACAATGAGCAGTTCTTC.

This clone was detected only once. This chain uses TRBV29-1 with TRBJ2-3, with a possible D match to TRBD2 (6 bases). CDR3 length: 12 amino acids. The V gene's germline CDR1 is SQVTM and CDR2 ANQGSEA. V shed 1 base and J shed 4 bases, with 6 bases lying between them. The CDR3 coding sequence is TGCAGCGTTGAAGGGGGGGCAGATACGCAGTATTTT. It translates to CSVEGGADTQYF.

V gene TRBV27 combines with J gene TRBJ2-1, with D possibly matching TRBD2 (6 bases). This CDR3 comprises 14 residues. The V gene's germline CDR1 is MNHEY and CDR2 SMNVEV (reference sequence). Trimming shortened V by 5 bases and J by 7 bases, and 15 bases separated the two germline ends. CDR3 sequence reads: CASSPGDRLNEQFF. The CDR3 DNA reads TGTGCCAGCAGTCCGGGGGACCGGTTAAATGAGCAGTTCTTC.

The chain uses TRBV27 and TRBJ1-1, with D maybe TRBD1 (5 bases). Trimming took 6 bases from V and 0 from J, leaving 11 bases between them. This CDR3 contains 14 residues. Germline V gene data show CDR1 as MNHEY and CDR2 as SMNVEV (reference sequence). CDR3 bases: TGTGCCAGCAGGAAGAGACAGATGAACACTGAAGCTTTCTTT. Its translation: CASRKRQMNTEAFF.

V usage is TRBV3-1 (or the pseudogene TRBV3-2) and J usage is TRBJ2-7, with D perhaps matching TRBD1 (6 bases). The CDR3 is made up of 15 amino acids. Trimming took off 1 base at V and 1 base at J, with 11 bases between the two ends. Germline CDR1 and CDR2: LGHDT and YNNKEL (reference sequence). CDR3: CASSQAGTNSYEQYF. The CDR3 DNA follows: TGTGCCAGCAGCCAAGCTGGGACAAATTCCTACGAGCAGTACTTC.

The gene calls are TRBV6-5 and TRBJ2-2; perhaps TRBD2 as D (6 bases). Germline V gene sequence: CDR1 MNHEY, CDR2 SVGAGI. This CDR3 has 15 residues. V was trimmed by 6 bases and J by 1 base, leaving 12 bases between them. The CDR3 is CASSPTGGNTGELFF. DNA of the CDR3: TGTGCCAGCAGCCCCACCGGGGGGAACACCGGGGAGCTGTTTTTT.

The sample holds one count of this clone. The rearrangement links TRBV5-6 to TRBJ1-1, with D possibly TRBD1 on 5 matching bases. Trimming took off 3 bases at V and 4 bases at J, with 16 bases between the two ends. CDR1 and CDR2 from the germline V gene are SGHDT and YYEEEE. This CDR3 is built from 15 residues. DNA of the CDR3: TGTGCCAGCAGCTCCGCCGGGAGGGGTTCCACTGAAGCTTTCTTT. Its protein product is CASSSAGRGSTEAFF.

This clone appeared a single time. The chain links TRBV28 to TRBJ1-2; TRBD1 matches at 7 bases. V was pared by 5 bases and J by 4 bases, with 10 bases of the junction left unmatched. The length of the CDR3 is 15 residues. CDR1 is MDHEN, CDR2 SYDVKM, per germline. The CDR3 sequence is CASSPGTESLYGYTF. The CDR3 coding sequence is TGTGCCAGCAGTCCCGGGACAGAATCCCTCTATGGCTACACCTTC.

The CDR3 is CASSPRKGGVSYNEQFF. The CDR3 DNA follows: TGTGCCAGCAGCCCCCGTAAAGGGGGAGTATCCTACAATGAGCAGTTCTTC. The chain combines TRBV3-1 (or the pseudogene TRBV3-2) with TRBJ2-1, with a tentative D call TRBD1 (6 bases). Germline V lookup: CDR1 LGHDT, CDR2 YNNKEL (reference sequence). This CDR3 region has 17 residues. Trimming took 4 bases from V and 1 from J, leaving 17 bases between them.